This entry features one T cell receptor (beta chain) sequence. Trimming cost V 2 bases and J 0 bases, with 16 bases left between them. CDR3 length: 17 amino acids. Per germline, CDR1 SGHDN and CDR2 FVKESK. This entry is derived from a study of blood T cell repertoires in COVID-19. The method was immunoSEQ multiplex PCR; TCRdb's version includes in-frame clones alone and lacks a portion of them. This sample has hundreds of thousands of clones, with nearly 85% found just once. This clonotype was sampled from a woman aged 30 to 39 with COVID-19, enrolled during active disease. Sequencing used peripheral blood. J is TRBJ1-1 and V is TRBV14; unclear D gene. The CDR3 region is CASSQLYSGHVNTEAFF. The CDR3 DNA reads as TGTGCCAGCAGCCAACTCTACAGTGGTCACGTGAACACTGAAGCTTTCTTT.